This T cell receptor (beta chain) comes out of a study of blood T cells in healthy people across ages. A second PCR of roughly 7 to 11 cycles used a sample-barcoded 5' primer and a J-beta primer mix. TCRdb reprocessed the 5' RACE reads via MiXCR and lists one record per CDR3 protein. The data hold hundreds of thousands of distinct CDR3 sequences, with more than 40% observed a single time. About this clonotype itself: Antigen: not known.

Overall study results and limits: There was a strong correlation between TCR beta diversity and naive T cell percentage.

Germline V lookup: CDR1 GTSNPN, CDR2 SVGIG (reference sequence). V lost 1 base, J lost 5 bases, and 12 bases lay in between. CDR3 size: 14 residues. The J gene is TRBJ2-1, the V gene TRBV30, with D possibly being TRBD2 (6 bases). The TCR sequence derives from a man in his 60s in good health. The specimen was blood. The CDR3 region is CAWSDGGHHNEQFF. In nucleotides, the CDR3 is TGTGCCTGGAGTGATGGAGGGCACCACAATGAGCAGTTCTTC.